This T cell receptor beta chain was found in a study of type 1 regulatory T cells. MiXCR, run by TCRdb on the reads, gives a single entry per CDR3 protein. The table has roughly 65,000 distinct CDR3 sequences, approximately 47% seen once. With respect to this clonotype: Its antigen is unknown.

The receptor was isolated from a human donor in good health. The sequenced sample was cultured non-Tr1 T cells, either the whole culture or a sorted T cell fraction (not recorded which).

CDR3 DNA sequence: TGTGCCAGCAGCCCTAGCGGGGGGGCCACAGATACGCAGTATTTT. It yields the protein CASSPSGGATDTQYF. The genes are TRBV5-6 and TRBJ2-3; 12 bases agree with TRBD2. Germline CDR1 is SGHDT and CDR2 is YYEEEE. CDR3 size: 15 residues. Trimming cost V 4 bases and J 2 bases; bases outside gene matches: 2.